Only a few counts were recorded for the clone carrying this TCR beta chain. Its specificity is not known. TCRdb used MiXCR to reprocess the 5' RACE reads, holding one entry per CDR3 protein. The data contain hundreds of thousands of distinct CDR3 sequences, 20% to 25% of them seen just once; the ten biggest clones take up about 8.7%. These data are taken from a study of T-cell memory formation after mild COVID-19. Study outcomes and limitations: While clones contracting from day 15 to 85 were balanced between CD4 and CD8, later expanders leaned CD4+. The CD4+ clones that contracted clustered mainly within CM and EM, and the CD8+ clones concentrated in EMRA.

The CDR3 extends over 16 amino acids. CDR1 is SGHKS and CDR2 is YYEKEE in the germline V gene (reference sequence). After removal of 0 bases from V and 9 bases from J, the junction contained 10 bases not matched to a gene. Material: PBMCs or a T cell subset sorted from them (not recorded which). The origin of this receptor is an adult woman who had mild COVID-19 (a few samples of this study predate the infection). Cell type and time point are not known. J is TRBJ2-1 and V is TRBV5-5; 9 nucleotides align to TRBD1. For the CDR3, the DNA is TGTGCCAGCAGCTTGGCCGGGACAGGGTACGGCATTGAGCAGTTCTTC. Amino acids: CASSLAGTGYGIEQFF.